Included here is one T cell receptor (beta chain) sequence, with context. As originally analysed: Researchers report that nucleated cell counts were estimated from reference gene primer amplification. Here immunoSEQ multiplex PCR was the method, and the copy in TCRdb shows in-frame clones only, minus some. V, J and clone size are those of that table, while D and trimming were read from the DNA. The data hold about 64,000 clones, with around 80% observed a single time. Germline CDR1 reads SEHNR; CDR2 reads FQNEAQ (reference sequence). The CDR3 is 15 residues long. V gave up 5 bases and J gave up 7 bases; unmatched junction bases: 13. The data were obtained in a study of blood T cell repertoires in COVID-19. Study summary: In each case, the material was cDNA or gDNA derived from T cells, B-cell-depleted T cells, or PBMCs.

The sequenced sample was peripheral blood. This receptor was taken from a woman aged 55-69 years with acute or convalescent COVID-19. The V and J genes are TRBV7-9 and TRBJ1-2, with TRBD1 matching 7 bases. DNA of the CDR3: TGTGCCAGCAGCAGCCGGACAGGAAGGTCGGGTGGCTACACCTTC. Protein product: CASSSRTGRSGGYTF.